This TCR beta chain was recovered during a study of control samples from healthy donors and cancer patients (dated by TCRdb to 2020 to 2022). The protocol used for the library was the immunoSEQ multiplex PCR assay. TCRdb holds this immuneACCESS table with in-frame rearrangements only. Some clones are missing; in checked studies, unresolved V genes explain under half, and the rest has no known cause. This sample's table has entries for some 190,000 clones. Of the sample, roughly 2% is held by the ten largest clones. Worth noting for this clone: The antigen it binds to is not known.

The germline V gene supplies CDR1 MNHEY and CDR2 SVGAGI. V ends up 8 bases short and J 2 bases short, with an unmatched junction base count of 4. Inclusive of the bounding cysteine and phenylalanine, the CDR3 is 13 residues long. Only CDR3 DNA remains: 39 bases, in frame from the first base. The rearrangement joined TRBV6-5 to TRBJ2-5, with TRBD1 matching 8 junction bases. The sequence was collected from a woman between 25 and 40 years old in good health. The sequenced sample consisted of blood. The sequence in DNA is TGTGCCAGCGCGAGACAGGGGCAAGAGACCCAGTACTTC. This is translated as CASARQGQETQYF.